Listed below are T cell receptor beta chains from one sample, sequenced in a study of T cells in Graves' hyperthyroidism and ophthalmopathy. TCRdb recomputed calls from the multiplex PCR reads with MiXCR, one row per CDR3 protein. The sample has around 450,000 distinct CDR3 sequences, about 15% seen once. Sequenced: blood. These receptors came from a woman aged 18-30 years with Graves' hyperthyroidism. CDR3s include the opening cysteine and the closing phenylalanine or tryptophan. The D gene is left open where the match is weak. Clone size is given for some rows only: seen once, a few or many times, or a class if the clone is expanded.

CDR3 DNA,CDR3 protein,clone size,V gene,J gene,D gene
TGTGCCAGCAGCGCCCGAGTGGGGGGCACAGATACGCAGTATTTT,CASSARVGGTDTQYF,few,TRBV9,TRBJ2-3,NA
TGTGCCAGCAACCGGGACTATCATACGCAGTATTTT,CASNRDYHTQYF,many,TRBV2,TRBJ2-3,TRBD2
TGTGCCAGCAGTTGGGGGGACTTAACAGATACGCAGTATTTT,CASSWGDLTDTQYF,many,TRBV28,TRBJ2-3,NA
TGTGCCAGCGGACAGGGGGCGAGCTCTGGAAACACCATATATTTT,CASGQGASSGNTIYF,many,TRBV6-2/TRBV6-3,TRBJ1-3,TRBD1
TGTGCCAGCAGTTATCCCGGGACAGACCAAACCTCAGCCAAAAACATTCAGTACTTC,CASSYPGTDQTSAKNIQYF,few,TRBV6-1,TRBJ2-4,TRBD1
TGTGCCAGCAGTTTATCTGGTTCGCGAGAAAATGAGCAGTTCTTC,CASSLSGSRENEQFF,NA,TRBV27,TRBJ2-1,NA
TGTGCCAGCAGCTTAGCCACGGGGGTTGGGTATGGCTACACCTTC,CASSLATGVGYGYTF,many,TRBV7-2,TRBJ1-2,NA
TGTGCCAGCAGTTACCCGACTAGCGGGGGGTTTTCAGATACGCAGTATTTT,CASSYPTSGGFSDTQYF,many,TRBV6-2/TRBV6-3,TRBJ2-3,TRBD2
TGTGCCAGCAGCGTAGCGGGGGGCCCCTACAATGAGCAGTTCTTC,CASSVAGGPYNEQFF,many,TRBV9,TRBJ2-1,NA
TGTGCCAGCAGCGTATGGACAGGGGGTTCGGGAAATGAGCAGTTCTTC,CASSVWTGGSGNEQFF,few,TRBV9,TRBJ2-1,TRBD1
TGTGCCAGCAGTTTCCAAGGAGAAGTGAATGAGCAGTTCTTC,CASSFQGEVNEQFF,few,TRBV28,TRBJ2-1,NA